This TCR beta chain was obtained from a study of neurological immune-mediated disorders. Each CDR3 protein gets one entry after TCRdb re-called the 5' RACE reads with MiXCR. The sample carries 53,000 or so distinct CDR3 sequences, roughly 8.3% recorded once. This clonotype was counted many times. Its antigen is not known. The CDR3 is made up of 14 amino acids. Trimming took 7 bases from V and 2 from J, leaving 11 bases between them. CDR1 is MNHEY and CDR2 is SMNVEV in the germline V gene (reference sequence). Study-wide results and caveats: The study found the most TCR clonal expansion in HTLV-1-associated myelopathy and the least in multiple sclerosis, below healthy controls.

Noted time point: longitudinal time-point 3. The chain uses TRBV27 and TRBJ2-2; D ambiguous. The sequence was obtained from a woman between 40 and 55 years old in good health. The source material was PBMCs. The CDR3 region has the DNA TGTGCCAGCAAAGGCATACCAAACACCGGGGAGCTGTTTTTT. Protein sequence: CASKGIPNTGELFF.